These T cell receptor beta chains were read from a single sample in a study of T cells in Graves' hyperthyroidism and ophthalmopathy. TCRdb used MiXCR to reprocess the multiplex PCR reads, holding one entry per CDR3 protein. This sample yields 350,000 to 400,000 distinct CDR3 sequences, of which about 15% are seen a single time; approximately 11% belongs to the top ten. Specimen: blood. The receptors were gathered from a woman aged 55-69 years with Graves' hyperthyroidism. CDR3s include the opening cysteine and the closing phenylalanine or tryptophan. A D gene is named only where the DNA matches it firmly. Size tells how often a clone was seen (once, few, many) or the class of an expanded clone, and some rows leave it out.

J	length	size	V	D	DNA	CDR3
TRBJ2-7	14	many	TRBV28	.	TGTGCCAGCAGTTTGGACGGACCCAAGTACGAGCAGTACTTC	CASSLDGPKYEQYF
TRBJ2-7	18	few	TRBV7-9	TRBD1	TGTGCCAGCAGCCCAGTTGGAGGACAGGGCTCGAGCTCCTACGAGCAGTACTTC	CASSPVGGQGSSSYEQYF
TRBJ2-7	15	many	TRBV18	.	TGTGCCAGCTCACCTAATTCGGGATCGGGGGACGAGCAGTACTTC	CASSPNSGSGDEQYF
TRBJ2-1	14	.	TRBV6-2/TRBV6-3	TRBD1	TGTGCCAGCAGTGACGGGACAGGGGGCACTGAGCAGTTCTTC	CASSDGTGGTEQFF
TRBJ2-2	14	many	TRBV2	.	TGTGCCAGCAGTAGACAGGAGAACACCGGGGAGCTGTTTTTT	CASSRQENTGELFF
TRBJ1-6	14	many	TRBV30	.	TGTGCCTGGAGTAAAGGCTCCTATAATTCACCCCTCCACTTT	CAWSKGSYNSPLHF
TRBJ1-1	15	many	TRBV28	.	TGTGCCACCATCGACTCGGGACGGCGGAACACTGAAGCTTTCTTT	CATIDSGRRNTEAFF
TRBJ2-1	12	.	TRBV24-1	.	TGTGCCACCAGTGACCGGGGGACGGCGCAGTTCTTC	CATSDRGTAQFF
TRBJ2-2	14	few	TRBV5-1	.	TGCGCCAGCAGGGAAGCGGGTTCAACCGGGGAGCCGTTTTTT	CASREAGSTGEPFF
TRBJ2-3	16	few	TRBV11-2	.	TGTGCCAGCAGCTTAGTCGGGGGAATCGGCACAGATACGCAGTATTTT	CASSLVGGIGTDTQYF
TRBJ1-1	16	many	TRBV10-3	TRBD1	TGTGCCATCAGTGTCGGGTCGGGACAGGGAAACACTGAAGCTTTCTTT	CAISVGSGQGNTEAFF
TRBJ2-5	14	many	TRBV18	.	TGTGCCAGCTCACCCACCGGCAACCAAGAGACCCAGTACTTC	CASSPTGNQETQYF
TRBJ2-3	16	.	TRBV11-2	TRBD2	TGTGCCAGCAGCCGCGGGACTAGCGGGACCACAGATACGCAGTATTTT	CASSRGTSGTTDTQYF
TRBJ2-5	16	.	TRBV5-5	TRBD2	TGTGCCAGCAGCCGGACTACAGGACTAGCGGGAGAGACCCAGTACTTC	CASSRTTGLAGETQYF
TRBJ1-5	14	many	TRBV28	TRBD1	TGTGCCAGCAGGGGACAGGGCCCCAATCAGCCCCAGCATTTT	CASRGQGPNQPQHF
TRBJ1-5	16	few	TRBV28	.	TGTGCCAGCAGTTTAGGGGGGGTCTTGGCTGCTCAGCCCCAGCATTTT	CASSLGGVLAAQPQHF
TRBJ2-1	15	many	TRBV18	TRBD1	TGTGCCAGCTCACCACCGGTGGGACAGGGGAATGAGCAGTTCTTC	CASSPPVGQGNEQFF